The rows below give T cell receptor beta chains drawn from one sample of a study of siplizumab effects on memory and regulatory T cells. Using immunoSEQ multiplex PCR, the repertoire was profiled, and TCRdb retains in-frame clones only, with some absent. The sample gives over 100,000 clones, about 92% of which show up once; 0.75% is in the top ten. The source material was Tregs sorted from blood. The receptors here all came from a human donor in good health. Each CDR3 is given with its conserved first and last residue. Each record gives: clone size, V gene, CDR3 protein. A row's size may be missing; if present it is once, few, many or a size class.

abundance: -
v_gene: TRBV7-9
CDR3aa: CASSFARNTEAFF

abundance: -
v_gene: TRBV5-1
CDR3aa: CASSWDRDTEAFF

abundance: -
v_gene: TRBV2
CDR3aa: CASSVGTSGSKETQYF

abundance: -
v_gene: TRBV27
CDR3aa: CASSAQLQPGQGGSNQPQHF

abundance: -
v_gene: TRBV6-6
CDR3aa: CASSPGQYGYTF

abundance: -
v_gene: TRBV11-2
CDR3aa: CASSLALEQYF

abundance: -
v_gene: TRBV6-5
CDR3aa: CASSGRTGPDTQYF

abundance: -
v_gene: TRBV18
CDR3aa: CASSPGADTQYF

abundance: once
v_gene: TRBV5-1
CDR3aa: CASSLSPQGSGTEAFF

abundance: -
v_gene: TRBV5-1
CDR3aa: CASSLALAGGNTGELFF

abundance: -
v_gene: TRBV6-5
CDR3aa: CASSPAGVGNTEAFF

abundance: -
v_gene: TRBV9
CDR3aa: CASSSSTGGGFYDEQYF

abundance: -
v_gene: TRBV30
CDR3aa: CAWSVGGSDTGELFF

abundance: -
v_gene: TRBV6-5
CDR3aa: CASSYERGDQYF

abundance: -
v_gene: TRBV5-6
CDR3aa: CASSTTRGGPLHF

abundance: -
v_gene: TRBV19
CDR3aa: CASRPGGTGGTPLHF

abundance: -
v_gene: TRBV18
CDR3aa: CASSLQSAGGANVLTF

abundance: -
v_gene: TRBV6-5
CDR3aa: CASSRLAGQGTQYF

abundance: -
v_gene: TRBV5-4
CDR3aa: CASSLGQHTDTQYF

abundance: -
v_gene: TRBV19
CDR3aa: CASSIDTGGVNTIYF

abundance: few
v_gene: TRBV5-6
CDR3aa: CASTHNSGKGEQYF

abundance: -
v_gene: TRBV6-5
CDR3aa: CASSYRSASTDTQYF

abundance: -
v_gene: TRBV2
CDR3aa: CASSVNKRDEQYF

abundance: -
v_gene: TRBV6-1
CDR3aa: CASRPTSGSGFF

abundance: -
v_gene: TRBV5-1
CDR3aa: CASSRGDYSNQPQHF

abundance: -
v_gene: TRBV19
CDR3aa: CASSIEGRGNQPQHF

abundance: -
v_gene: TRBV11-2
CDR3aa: CASSLWGSGELFF

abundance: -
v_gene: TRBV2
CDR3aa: CASSEALRSDTQYF

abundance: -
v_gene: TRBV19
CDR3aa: CASSIRDRGYGYTF

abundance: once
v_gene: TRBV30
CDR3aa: CAWSVGERLNTEAFF

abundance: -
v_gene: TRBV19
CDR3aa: CASSIGWERSTEAFF

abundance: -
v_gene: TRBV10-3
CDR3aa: CAIRRDTGNTIYF

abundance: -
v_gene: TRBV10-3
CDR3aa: CAITQGMNTEAFF

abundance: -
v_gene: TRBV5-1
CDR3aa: CASSHYLPTSPGELFF

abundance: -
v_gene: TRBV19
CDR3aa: CASRRGSEFRGQYF

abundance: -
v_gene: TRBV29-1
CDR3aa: CSAGGAGGGQPQHF

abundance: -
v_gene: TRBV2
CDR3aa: CASSWDRNTEAFF

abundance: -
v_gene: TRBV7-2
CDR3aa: CASSFQGTDTQYF

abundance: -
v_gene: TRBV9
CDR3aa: CASSVEPAGLETQYF

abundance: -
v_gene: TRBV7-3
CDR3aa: CASSSTGGNGYTF

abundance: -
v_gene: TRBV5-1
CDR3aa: CASRTSGSYYNEQFF

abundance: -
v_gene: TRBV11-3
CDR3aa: CASSSLGGAYNEQFF

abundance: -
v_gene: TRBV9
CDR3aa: CASSPGTLHYEQYF